There are a few counts of the clone carrying this T cell receptor beta chain. The data were taken from a study of sequential checkpoint blockade in melanoma. The treatment was: randomized to nivolumab then ipilimumab (arm A) or the reverse (arm B). None of the patients previously received DNA-damaging chemotherapy. Measured with immunoSEQ multiplex PCR; TCRdb has only the in-frame clones, and not every one. The data hold roughly 16,000 clones, with roughly 71% observed a single time. The sequencing here drew on CD8+ T cells sorted from blood (inferred from file names), taken from a patient given nivolumab and ipilimumab in sequence. The TCR was taken from a human donor with melanoma.

The CDR3 is CSVDAVAGASSYNEQFF. The CDR3 DNA reads TGCAGCGTTGATGCGGTAGCGGGTGCTAGCTCCTACAATGAGCAGTTCTTC. The J gene is TRBJ2-1, the V gene TRBV29-1, with 7 bases lining up with TRBD2. J lost 0 bases, V lost 3 bases, and 11 bases had no gene match. The CDR3 spans 17 residues. The germline CDR1 and CDR2 sequences are SQVTM and ANQGSEA.